Described below is a single T cell receptor (beta chain) sequence and its context. The sample is drawn from a study of blood T cell repertoires in COVID-19. The protocol was immunoSEQ multiplex PCR, while the TCRdb copy is restricted to in-frame clones and leaves out a portion. Counted here are some 50,000 clones, about nine tenths occurring once; the ten biggest clones make up 15% to 20%. After removal of 0 bases from V and 5 bases from J, the junction contained 2 bases not matched to a gene. The germline V gene has CDR1 LGHNA and CDR2 YNFKEQ. CDR3 size: 16 residues. Sequencing was carried out using peripheral blood. The origin of this receptor is a human donor in a cohort sampled during active COVID-19. This chain joins TRBV4-2 and TRBJ2-3; 13 nucleotides line up with TRBD2. CDR3 region: CASSQERLAGGDTQYF. DNA for the CDR3: TGTGCCAGCAGCCAAGAGCGACTAGCGGGGGGAGATACGCAGTATTTT.